This entry concerns a single TCR beta chain. A few counts support this clone. Its target antigen remains unknown. No qualities accompany the bases; no much larger clone lies one base away. From cysteine to phenylalanine, the CDR3 is 14 amino acids long. Only the CDR3 DNA stays, 42 bases, in frame from base 1. Sequences SGHDN (CDR1) and FVKESK (CDR2) are obtained from the germline V gene. The germline ends are 5 bases apart after V is trimmed by 0 bases and J by 3 bases. The entire amount of isolated RNA was reverse transcribed using the High Capacity cDNA Reverse Transcription Kit, so the sequenced TCRB transcripts were expressed ones. Naive, central memory and regulatory T cell samples underwent deep immunoSEQ sequencing, averaging about 3.5 million total reads per sample. Sorted cells were lysed in RLT buffer and RNA was extracted with DNase-treated RNeasy Micro or Mini kits, depending on cell number. Each cell subset was processed separately to prevent cross-contamination, with patient and healthy donor samples processed together. TCRB sequences were amplified from cDNA with the immunoSEQ multiplex PCR, producing 87-bp fragments spanning the CDR3 region. Amplicons were sequenced on the Illumina HiSeq platform. As for how the authors treated the data: PCR bias was computationally corrected using synthetic template baselines, reads within Hamming distance 2 were collapsed, and singletons that could not be merged were discarded. Reads were aligned against IMGT to assign V, D and J genes, CDR3 length and insertions or deletions at six rearrangement sites. Within each subset, clonotype counts were normalized to the number of sorted cells before true diversity and Gini coefficients were calculated with the tcR R package. The overlap coefficient, calculated on TCRB nucleotide sequences, was used to quantify repertoire sharing. As a proxy for the pre-selection repertoire, out-of-frame TCRB sequences from naive cells were analyzed. The table was pulled from immuneACCESS by TCRdb, which kept in-frame rearrangements only. Such tables lose some clones; where checked, under half of the loss comes from unresolved V genes, and the rest has no known cause. V and J calls and clone size are given by that table; D and trimming were obtained from the DNA. This sample has over 650,000 clones in its table, and about an eighth of those were observed once. The leading ten clones occupy 0.035% to 0.045% of the sample.

The data were obtained in a study of beta chain features in type 1 diabetes (dated by TCRdb to 2016 to 2019). Turning to the overall study: Mean age, gender distribution, total cell number and subset yield did not differ between patients and healthy donors. A total of roughly 100 million sorted cells were examined across all samples, and the number of cells per subset was strongly correlated with RNA yield. The study compared the TCRB repertoires of sorted circulating CD4+ T cell subsets in recently diagnosed type 1 diabetes patients with those in matched healthy donors. Regulatory and stem cell-like memory subsets were isolated from only 8 patients and roughly 8 healthy donors, whereas naive and central memory subsets came from all 30 or so donors. Findings and caveats that apply to the study as a whole: Shorter templates might be favored by PCR, yet because patient and control samples were amplified and corrected together, any such skew would affect both groups equally. At VDJ recombination sites, type 1 diabetes patients had fewer insertions and more deleted nucleotides, which implies abnormalities in thymic rearrangement. In all four CD4+ subsets, TCRB CDR3 length was moderately but significantly shorter in type 1 diabetes patients. The naive, central memory and regulatory TCRB repertoires appeared to resemble one another more closely among patients than among healthy donors. Only small numbers of individuals were included in the HLA sub-analyses, which left unresolved whether HLA type had any influence on TCRB rearrangement. Because cDNA rather than genomic DNA was sequenced, highly expressing activated cells could have been over-represented, although no difference in activation and CD3 levels was found between groups.

Each donor gave one peripheral blood draw, averaging about 120 mL, which was collected into heparinised tubes. Using a panel that included CD45RO, CCR7, CD25, CD127, CD95 and CD27, naive, central memory, regulatory and stem cell-like memory CD4+ T cells were sorted on a BD FACSAria II. All sorted populations exceeded 95% purity. PBMCs were isolated immediately by Lymphoprep density gradient centrifugation and stained directly without culture. To minimize batch effects, samples were stained and sorted in pairs, one healthy donor with one patient per experiment. The specimen was naive CD4+ T cells from blood. What the cell subset or site label conveys for this sample: true naive CD4+ T cells. The clonotype originates from a man between 18 and 35 years old with type 1 diabetes. This receptor chain uses TRBV14 and TRBJ2-2; no D segment can be confidently identified. The CDR3 is CASSQDSDTGELFF. The DNA sequence is TGTGCCAGCAGCCAAGATTCGGACACCGGGGAGCTGTTTTTT.